Following are 18 T cell receptor beta chains from one sample sequenced in a study of blood T cell repertoires in COVID-19. Clones were read by immunoSEQ multiplex PCR, and TCRdb kept only the in-frame ones, dropping some. Altogether 200,000 to 250,000 clones are present, almost 85% being singletons, with the ten largest covering around 4%. The sample comprised peripheral blood. These TCRs come from a man aged 45-60 years with acute or convalescent COVID-19.

The rearrangement joins TRBV27 to TRBJ1-4; perhaps TRBD1 as D (5 bases). CDR1 is MNHEY and CDR2 is SMNVEV in the germline V gene (reference sequence). The length of the CDR3 is 15 residues. V was shortened by 6 bases and J by 7 bases, with 18 bases between the two germline ends. Here the CDR3 reads CASRLQGYPGEKLFF. CDR3 in DNA: TGTGCCAGCAGACTCCAGGGTTATCCTGGTGAAAAACTGTTTTTT.

This chain uses TRBV27 with TRBJ1-5; possible D gene TRBD1, 5 bases. Germline lookup yields CDR1 MNHEY and CDR2 SMNVEV (reference sequence). V gave up 3 bases and J gave up 6 bases, with 6 bases separating them. The CDR3 spans 12 residues. The CDR3 sequence is CASSFGGQPQHF. DNA of the CDR3: TGTGCCAGCAGTTTCGGGGGTCAGCCCCAGCATTTT.

This sequence joins TRBV11-2 and TRBJ1-3; D is perhaps TRBD1 (5 bases). V gave up 5 bases and J gave up 3 bases, with 14 bases separating them. Germline CDR1 SGHAT, CDR2 FQNNGV. The CDR3 extends over 15 amino acids. The CDR3 protein is CASSLDRPGGNTIYF. CDR3 DNA: TGTGCCAGCAGCCTCGACAGACCCGGTGGAAACACCATATATTTT. Drawing the rest from reference TRBV11-2 and TRBJ1-3, the complete variable domain is EAGVAQSPRYKIIEKRQSVAFWCNPISGHATLYWYQQILGQGPKLLIQFQNNGVVDDSQLPKDRFSAERLKGVDSTLKIQPAKLEDSAVYLCASSLDRPGGNTIYFGEGSWLTVV.

This sequence joins TRBV6-1 and TRBJ2-1; 10 positions match TRBD2. The CDR3 is 17 residues long. V was clipped by 4 bases and J by 4 bases; unmatched bases: 10. Germline V lookup: CDR1 MNHNS, CDR2 SASEGT. CDR3 in amino acids: CASSGVIGLAVYNEQFF. The CDR3 DNA reads as TGTGCCAGCAGTGGGGTAATTGGACTAGCGGTATACAATGAGCAGTTCTTC.

The chain couples TRBV10-3 to TRBJ2-7; 11 positions match TRBD1. The CDR3 is made up of 14 amino acids. Germline V gives CDR1 ENHRY, CDR2 SYGVKD. With V trimmed by 7 bases and J by 6 bases, 8 bases remained unmatched. CDR3 nucleotide sequence: TGTGCCATCACCTCGGGACAGGGGGTTGGCGAGCAGTACTTC. This encodes CAITSGQGVGEQYF.

The CDR3 here is CASSQSAGAGGQETQYF. CDR3 DNA: TGCGCCAGCAGCCAATCAGCGGGTGCCGGGGGCCAAGAGACCCAGTACTTC. J is TRBJ2-5 and V is TRBV4-1, with D maybe TRBD2 (6 bases). V shed 2 bases and J shed 1 base, with 17 bases lying between them. The CDR3 runs to 17 residues. Germline V gene lookup returns CDR1 MGHRA and CDR2 YSYEKL.

The V gene is TRBV19, the J gene TRBJ1-4, with TRBD1 matching over 7 bases. This CDR3 spans 17 amino acids. Trimming at V came to 0 bases and at J to 3 bases, leaving 7 bases not matched to a gene. CDR1 LNHDA and CDR2 SQIVND come from the germline V gene (reference sequence). CDR3 sequence: CASSIDRQGRSNEKLFF. The CDR3 bases are TGTGCCAGTAGTATAGATCGACAGGGTCGATCTAATGAAAAACTGTTTTTT.

V is TRBV30 and J is TRBJ1-2; D call uncertain. Trimming pared 2 bases from V and 4 bases from J, leaving 8 bases between. CDR3 size: 12 residues. In germline, CDR1 is GTSNPN, CDR2 SVGIG (reference sequence). The CDR3 is CAWSLYSYGYTF. The CDR3 DNA reads TGTGCCTGGAGTTTGTACAGCTATGGCTACACCTTC.

This chain links TRBV11-3 with TRBJ2-2, with 9 bases aligning to TRBD2. Germline values: CDR1 SGHNT, CDR2 YENEEA. CDR3 size: 17 residues. After removal of 3 bases from V and 2 bases from J, the junction contained 7 bases not matched to a gene. The CDR3 protein is CASSFVAGVGNTGELFF. CDR3 in DNA: TGTGCCAGCAGCTTCGTAGCGGGAGTGGGAAACACCGGGGAGCTGTTTTTT.

This chain uses TRBV7-2 with TRBJ1-6; 8 bases are a match to TRBD1. Germline CDR1 is SGHTA and CDR2 is FQGNSA. The CDR3 is 18 residues long. Unmatched junction bases numbered 11, after V lost 1 base and J lost 6 bases. CDR3 sequence: CASSLGSSHRGTNSPLHF. In DNA, the CDR3 is TGTGCCAGCAGCTTAGGTTCTTCACACAGGGGGACTAATTCACCCCTCCACTTT.

This chain uses TRBV5-6 with TRBJ1-2; 8 bases agree with TRBD1. Losses at the gene ends were 2 bases for V and 6 bases for J; bases not matched to a gene: 3. CDR3 length: 13 amino acids. The germline CDR1 and CDR2 sequences are SGHDT and YYEEEE. CDR3 amino acids: CASSFGQGDGYTF. DNA of the CDR3: TGTGCCAGCAGCTTCGGACAGGGTGATGGCTACACCTTC.

The J gene is TRBJ1-1, the V gene TRBV5-1; D possibly corresponds to TRBD1 (6 bases). V lost 4 bases to trimming and J lost 5 bases, with 15 bases between them. The CDR3 runs to 14 residues. Germline V lookup: CDR1 SGHRS, CDR2 YFSETQ. CDR3 loop: CASSGSTGRTEAFF. The CDR3 coding sequence is TGCGCCAGCAGCGGATCCACAGGGCGTACTGAAGCTTTCTTT.

Worth noting for this clone: The same CDR3 is also encoded by other DNA sequences in this sample. The chain recombines TRBV18 with TRBJ2-6; 8 nucleotides match TRBD1. Germline assignment: CDR1 KGHSH and CDR2 LQKENI. The length of the CDR3 is 17 residues. J was trimmed by 4 bases and V by 0 bases; bases with no gene match: 5. This chain's CDR3 is CASSPPWTGSGANVLTF. As DNA, the CDR3 is TGTGCCAGCTCACCACCGTGGACAGGGTCCGGGGCCAACGTCCTGACTTTC.

This rearrangement joins TRBV6-5 to TRBJ2-2; D not resolved. The CDR3 length is 14 residues. From germline, CDR1 is MNHEY and CDR2 SVGAGI. Trimming left V 0 bases short and J 6 bases short, with 8 bases between. As DNA, the CDR3 is TGTGCCAGCAGTTACTCGTTCGGGTCCGGGGAGCTGTTTTTT. Its protein product is CASSYSFGSGELFF.

The J gene is TRBJ2-2, the V gene TRBV25-1; D is possibly TRBD2 (7 bases). The CDR3 has 15 residues. Germline-derived CDR1 and CDR2 are MGHDK and SYGVNS. V was shortened by 1 base and J by 6 bases, with 12 bases between the two germline ends. CDR3 bases: TGTGCCAGCAGTGAATCAAAGGGGGGGCCCGGGGAGCTGTTTTTT. Translated, it gives CASSESKGGPGELFF.

J is TRBJ1-3 and V is TRBV9; D ambiguous. CDR3 size: 15 residues. Trimming cost V 0 bases and J 4 bases, with 11 bases left between them. Germline CDR1 reads SGDLS; CDR2 reads YYNGEE. The CDR3 nucleotides read TGTGCCAGCAGCGTAGACGAGGGTCCCGGAAACACCATATATTTT. It codes for CASSVDEGPGNTIYF. The variable domain in full, with the rest retrieved from reference TRBV9 and TRBJ1-3, is DSGVTQTPKHLITATGQRVTLRCSPRSGDLSVYWYQQSLDQGLQFLIQYYNGEERAKGNILERFSAQQFPDLHSELNLSSLELGDSALYFCASSVDEGPGNTIYFGEGSWLTVV.

The rearrangement joins TRBV7-8 to TRBJ1-1, with 7 bases that match TRBD1. Germline values: CDR1 SGHVS, CDR2 FQNEAQ. The CDR3 runs 14 residues. Trimming removed 3 bases from V and 1 base from J; junction bases left unmatched: 2. Here the CDR3 reads CASSFSGGNTEAFF. CDR3 DNA sequence: TGTGCCAGCAGCTTTTCAGGGGGGAACACTGAAGCTTTCTTT.

The chain joins TRBV25-1 to TRBJ1-6; tentative D call: TRBD1 (6 bases). This CDR3 contains 13 residues. CDR1 and CDR2 (germline): MGHDK, SYGVNS. Deletions cut 6 bases from V and 7 bases from J, with 10 bases between. The CDR3 region has the DNA TGTGCCAGCAGAATCACAGGGAATTCACCCCTCCACTTT. Protein product: CASRITGNSPLHF.